These 11 T cell receptor beta chains share one sample of origin, sequenced in a study of blood T cell repertoires in COVID-19. Method: immunoSEQ multiplex PCR; TCRdb's copy keeps in-frame clones and lacks some. The data hold about 200,000 clones, with about 86% observed a single time. The sample taken for sequencing was PBMCs or T cells enriched from blood (not recorded which). The receptors originated from a man between 35 and 55 years old who had recovered from COVID-19.

This chain uses TRBV11-2 with TRBJ2-5; D call uncertain. CDR1 is SGHAT, CDR2 FQNNGV, per germline. This CDR3 comprises 11 residues. V lost 4 bases and J lost 2, with 2 bases in between. This chain's CDR3 is CASSSQETQYF. DNA for the CDR3: TGTGCCAGCAGCTCGCAAGAGACCCAGTACTTC.

This clone was seen a handful of times. The V gene is TRBV12-3 or TRBV12-4, the J gene TRBJ2-5; 7 bases map to TRBD2. This CDR3 is 13 amino acids long. Losses at the gene ends were 3 bases for V and 5 bases for J; bases not matched to a gene: 3. In nucleotides, the CDR3 is TGTGCCAGCAGTTTCGTGCGGGGGGAGACCCAGTACTTC. This translates into CASSFVRGETQYF.

CDR3: CASSATPLAASGIQYF. CDR3 sequence (DNA): TGTGCCAGCAGCGCCACCCCTCTAGCGGCCTCGGGCATTCAGTACTTC. This sequence joins TRBV9 and TRBJ2-4; TRBD2 matches at 7 bases. The V gene end was trimmed by 3 bases and the J gene end by 9 bases; junction bases not matched to a gene: 15. Germline CDR1 and CDR2: SGDLS and YYNGEE. The CDR3 length is 16 residues. The full variable domain, rest sourced from reference TRBV9 and TRBJ2-4, is DSGVTQTPKHLITATGQRVTLRCSPRSGDLSVYWYQQSLDQGLQFLIQYYNGEERAKGNILERFSAQQFPDLHSELNLSSLELGDSALYFCASSATPLAASGIQYFGAGTRLSVL.

This sequence joins TRBV6-5 and TRBJ2-3; 8 bases line up with TRBD2. V lost 10 bases and J lost 6; bases outside the gene matches: 6. This CDR3 has 12 amino acids. Germline V CDR1 and CDR2: MNHEY, SVGAGI. The CDR3 protein is CATDGGADTQYF. The DNA for the CDR3 is TGTGCCACGGACGGGGGGGCGGATACGCAGTATTTT.

The rearrangement links TRBV6-5 to TRBJ1-1, with D unresolved. The V end lost 6 bases, the J end lost 1 base, and 9 bases lay between the germline ends. The CDR3 is made up of 13 amino acids. Germline CDR1 reads MNHEY; CDR2 reads SVGAGI. The CDR3 protein is CASRVGRNTEAFF. The CDR3 DNA is TGTGCCAGCAGGGTTGGGCGGAACACTGAAGCTTTCTTT.

V gene TRBV9 combines with J gene TRBJ1-1; 9 nucleotides line up with TRBD1. Trimming at V came to 4 bases and at J to 4 bases, leaving 8 bases not matched to a gene. Germline values: CDR1 SGDLS, CDR2 YYNGEE. The CDR3 totals 15 residues. CDR3 bases: TGTGCCAGCAGCCCGGCGGGACAGGGAGGCACTGAAGCTTTCTTT. Translating gives CASSPAGQGGTEAFF.

This sequence joins TRBV18 and TRBJ2-7, with 8 nucleotides matching TRBD1. Germline CDR1 and CDR2: KGHSH and LQKENI. V shed 0 bases, J shed 3 bases, and the junction held 7 bases outside the gene matches. The CDR3 length is 16 residues. The CDR3 DNA follows: TGTGCCAGCTCACCACCGAGCCTACAGGGGGGCTACGAGCAGTACTTC. It is translated as CASSPPSLQGGYEQYF.

This clone was observed a single time. The chain uses TRBV28 and TRBJ1-5; tentatively, D is TRBD1 (5 bases). V was trimmed by 8 bases and J by 4 bases, leaving 15 bases between them. This CDR3 has 14 amino acids. CDR1 and CDR2 from the germline V gene are MDHEN and SYDVKM. The CDR3 is CASRKRQLNQPQHF. As DNA, the CDR3 is TGTGCCAGCCGCAAAAGACAGCTTAATCAGCCCCAGCATTTT.

This clone was seen a single time. The chain uses TRBV5-1 and TRBJ1-6; 9 positions match TRBD1. V shed 0 bases and J 7 bases; nucleotides not matched to a gene: 2. This CDR3 is 15 amino acids long. The germline V gene encodes CDR1 SGHRS and CDR2 YFSETQ. Here the CDR3 reads CASSLAGQGNSPLHF. In DNA form, the CDR3 reads TGCGCCAGCAGCTTGGCCGGACAGGGGAATTCACCCCTCCACTTT.

V is TRBV11-1 and J is TRBJ1-2; 7 bases agree with TRBD1. The ends lost 0 bases at V and 6 bases at J; junction bases unmatched: 7. The length of the CDR3 is 15 residues. Germline V gene sequence: CDR1 SGHAT, CDR2 FQDESV (reference sequence). The CDR3 here is CASSLAGRGTDGYTF. Written as DNA, the CDR3 is TGTGCCAGCAGCTTAGCAGGCAGGGGGACGGATGGCTACACCTTC.

The rearrangement links TRBV19 to TRBJ1-6; no definite D call. The ends were cut back, 5 bases at V and 0 bases at J, with 8 bases in the middle. Germline V gene data show CDR1 as LNHDA and CDR2 as SQIVND (reference sequence). The CDR3 sequence is 15 residues long. The CDR3 loop reads CASSPESSYNSPLHF. The CDR3 DNA sequence: TGTGCCAGTAGTCCAGAAAGCTCCTATAATTCACCCCTCCACTTT.